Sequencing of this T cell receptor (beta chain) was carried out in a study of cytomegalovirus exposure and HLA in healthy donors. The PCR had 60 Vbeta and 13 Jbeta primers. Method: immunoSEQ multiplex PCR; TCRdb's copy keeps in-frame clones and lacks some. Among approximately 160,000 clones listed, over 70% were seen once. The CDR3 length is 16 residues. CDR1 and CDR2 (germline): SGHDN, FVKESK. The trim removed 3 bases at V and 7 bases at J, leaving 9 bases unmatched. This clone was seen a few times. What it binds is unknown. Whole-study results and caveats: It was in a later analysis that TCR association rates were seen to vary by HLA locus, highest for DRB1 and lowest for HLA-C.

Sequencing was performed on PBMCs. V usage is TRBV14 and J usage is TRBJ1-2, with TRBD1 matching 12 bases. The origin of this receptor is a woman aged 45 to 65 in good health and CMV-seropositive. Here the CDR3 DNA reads TGTGCCAGCAGCCACTTGCCGGGACAGGGGGCGTTTGGCTACACCTTC. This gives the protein CASSHLPGQGAFGYTF. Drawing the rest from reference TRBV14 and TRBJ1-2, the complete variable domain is EAGVTQFPSHSVIEKGQTVTLRCDPISGHDNLYWYRRVMGKEIKFLLHFVKESKQDESGMPNNRFLAERTGGTYSTLKVQPAELEDSGVYFCASSHLPGQGAFGYTFGSGTRLTVV.